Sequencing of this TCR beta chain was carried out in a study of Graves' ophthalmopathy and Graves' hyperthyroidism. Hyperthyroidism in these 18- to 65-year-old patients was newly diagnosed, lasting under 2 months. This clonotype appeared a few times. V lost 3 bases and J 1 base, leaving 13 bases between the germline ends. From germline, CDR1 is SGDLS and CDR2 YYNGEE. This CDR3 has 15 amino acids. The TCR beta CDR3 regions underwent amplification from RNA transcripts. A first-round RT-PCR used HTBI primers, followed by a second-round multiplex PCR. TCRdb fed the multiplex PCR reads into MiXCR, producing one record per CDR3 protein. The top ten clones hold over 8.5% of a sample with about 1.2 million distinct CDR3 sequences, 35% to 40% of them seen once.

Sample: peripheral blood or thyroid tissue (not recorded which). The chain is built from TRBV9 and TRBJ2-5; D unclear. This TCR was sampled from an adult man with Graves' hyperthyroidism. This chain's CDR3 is CASSGKQFFQETQYF. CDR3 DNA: TGTGCCAGCAGCGGGAAACAGTTTTTCCAAGAGACCCAGTACTTC.